Sequencing of this TCR beta chain was carried out in a study of memory CD8 T cells in hepatitis C reinfection. Regarding the study as a whole: The pre-existing memory pool appeared to supply dominant clonotypes at peak reinfection.

The junction had 1 base not matched to a gene; V was cut back by 8 bases and J by 6 bases. There are 10 residues in the CDR3. The germline gives CDR1 MNHEY, CDR2 SVGAGI. This table comes from immunoSEQ multiplex PCR, and its TCRdb copy is limited to in-frame clones, with some not included. Altogether under 250 clones are present, 60% to 75% being singletons, with the ten largest covering 35% to 55%. Indicated time point: late/post reinfection, 12 to 24 weeks after detection. TCR sequencing was done directly ex vivo on sorted cells, without expansion in vitro. This clone ranks as large. J is TRBJ2-7 and V is TRBV6-5; 7 nucleotides match TRBD2. Sequencing was done on a sample of HCV tetramer-positive CD8+ T cells sorted from blood. The origin of this receptor is a man aged 50-60 years with hepatitis C virus infection. The DNA for the CDR3 is TGTGCCAGCTGGGGGGGCGAGCAGTACTTC. Residues: CASWGGEQYF.